This T cell receptor beta chain is drawn from a study of identical twins. A remark on this clonotype: Its antigen is still unknown.

Study-wide findings and caveats: A lower insertion count was a feature of abundant cord blood beta clonotypes, with no such feature in memory repertoires. Invariant T cells like MAIT and iNKT could partly confound the zero-insertion analyses.

In TCRdb, the 5' RACE reads were re-called with MiXCR into one record per CDR3 protein. The sample lists 350,000 or so distinct CDR3 sequences, around 12% occurring once. These data were also reused for a study on yellow fever vaccine responses in identical twins.

The material sequenced was CD8+ T cells sorted from blood. The origin of this receptor is a woman aged 18-35 years in good health.

The CDR3 DNA follows: TGTGCCAGCGTCGGACAGATGAACACTGAAGCTTTCTTT. This encodes CASVGQMNTEAFF. V usage is TRBV2 and J usage is TRBJ1-1; maybe TRBD1 (6 bases). The length of the CDR3 is 13 residues. CDR1 is SNHLY, CDR2 FYNNEI, per germline. Trimming left V 8 bases short and J 0 bases short, with 10 bases between.